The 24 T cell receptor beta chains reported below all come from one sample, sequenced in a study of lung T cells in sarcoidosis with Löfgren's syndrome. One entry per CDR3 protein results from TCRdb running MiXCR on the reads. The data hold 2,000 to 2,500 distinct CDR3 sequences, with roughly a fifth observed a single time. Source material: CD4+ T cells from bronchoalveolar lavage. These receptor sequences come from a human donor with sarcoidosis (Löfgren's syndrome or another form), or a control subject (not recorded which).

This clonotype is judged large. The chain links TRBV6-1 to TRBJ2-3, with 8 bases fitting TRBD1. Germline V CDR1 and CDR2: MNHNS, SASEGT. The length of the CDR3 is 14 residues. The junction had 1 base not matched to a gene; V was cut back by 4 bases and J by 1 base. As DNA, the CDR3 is TGTGCCAGCAGTGTGGGACAGGGCACAGATACGCAGTATTTT. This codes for CASSVGQGTDTQYF.

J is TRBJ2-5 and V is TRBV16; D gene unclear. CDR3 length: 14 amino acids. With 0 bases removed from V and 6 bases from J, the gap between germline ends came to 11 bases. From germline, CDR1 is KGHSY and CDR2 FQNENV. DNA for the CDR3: TGTGCCAGCAGCCAATCAACCGGGCCCAAGACCCAGTACTTC. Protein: CASSQSTGPKTQYF.

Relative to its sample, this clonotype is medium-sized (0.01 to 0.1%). This CDR3 reads CASSEVHTDTQYF. The CDR3 DNA reads TGTGCCAGCAGTGAGGTGCACACAGATACGCAGTATTTT. The genes are TRBV2 and TRBJ2-3, with D unclear. V was shortened by 3 bases and J by 2 bases, with 6 bases between the two germline ends. The CDR3 is made up of 13 amino acids. Looked up from germline, CDR1 is SNHLY and CDR2 is FYNNEI.

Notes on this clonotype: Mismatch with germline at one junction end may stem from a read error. The CDR3 region is CASSSAGISCNEQFF. CDR3 DNA sequence: TGTGCCAGCAGCTCGGCAGGGATCTCCTGCAATGAGCAGTTCTTC. The rearrangement joins TRBV7-9 to TRBJ2-1; TRBD1 might be the D (5 bases). The CDR3 is 15 amino acids. The germline V gene has CDR1 SEHNR and CDR2 FQNEAQ (reference sequence).

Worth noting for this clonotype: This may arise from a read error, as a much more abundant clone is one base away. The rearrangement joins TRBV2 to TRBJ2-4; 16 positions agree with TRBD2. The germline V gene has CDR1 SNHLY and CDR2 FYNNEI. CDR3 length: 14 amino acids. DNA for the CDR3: TGTGCCAGCCAGGGGACTAGCGGGAGGGGCATTCAGTGCTTC. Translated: CASQGTSGRGIQCF.

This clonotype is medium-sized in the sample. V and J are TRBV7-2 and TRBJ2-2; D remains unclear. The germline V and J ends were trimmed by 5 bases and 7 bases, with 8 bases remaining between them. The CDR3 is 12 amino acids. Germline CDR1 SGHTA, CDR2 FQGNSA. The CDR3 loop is CASSRYGGELFF. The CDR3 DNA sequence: TGTGCCAGCAGCAGATACGGCGGGGAGCTGTTTTTT.

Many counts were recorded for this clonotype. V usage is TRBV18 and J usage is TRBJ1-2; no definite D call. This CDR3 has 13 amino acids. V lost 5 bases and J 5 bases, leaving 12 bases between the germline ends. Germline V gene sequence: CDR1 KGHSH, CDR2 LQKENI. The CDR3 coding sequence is TGTGCCAGCTCAGATGCAGTGGGGTATGGCTACACCTTC. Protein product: CASSDAVGYGYTF.

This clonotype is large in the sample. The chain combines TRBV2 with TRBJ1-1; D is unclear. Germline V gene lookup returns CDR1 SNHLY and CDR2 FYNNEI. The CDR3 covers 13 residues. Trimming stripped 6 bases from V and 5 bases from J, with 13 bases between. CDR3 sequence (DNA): TGTGCCAGCAGCGCCGAGCTCCGGACTGAAGCTTTCTTT. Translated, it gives CASSAELRTEAFF.

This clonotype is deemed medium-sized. The CDR3 here is CASSLDAGGYTF. The CDR3 bases are TGTGCCAGCAGCTTAGATGCCGGTGGCTACACCTTC. The V call is TRBV7-9, the J call TRBJ1-2; D gene ambiguous. The CDR3 is 12 residues long. Germline assignment: CDR1 SEHNR and CDR2 FQNEAQ (reference sequence). V shed 1 base and J shed 7 bases, with 7 bases lying between them.

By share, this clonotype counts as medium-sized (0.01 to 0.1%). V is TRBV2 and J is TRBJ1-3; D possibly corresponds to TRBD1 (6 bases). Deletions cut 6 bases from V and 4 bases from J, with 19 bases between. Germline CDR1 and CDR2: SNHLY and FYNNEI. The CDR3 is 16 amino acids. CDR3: CASSQEAGALGNTIYF. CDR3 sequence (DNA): TGTGCCAGCAGCCAAGAAGCGGGGGCGCTGGGAAACACCATATATTTT. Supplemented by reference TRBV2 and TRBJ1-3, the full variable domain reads EPEVTQTPSHQVTQMGQEVILRCVPISNHLYFYWYRQILGQKVEFLVSFYNNEISEKSEIFDDQFSVERPDGSNFTLKIRSTKLEDSAMYFCASSQEAGALGNTIYFGEGSWLTVV.

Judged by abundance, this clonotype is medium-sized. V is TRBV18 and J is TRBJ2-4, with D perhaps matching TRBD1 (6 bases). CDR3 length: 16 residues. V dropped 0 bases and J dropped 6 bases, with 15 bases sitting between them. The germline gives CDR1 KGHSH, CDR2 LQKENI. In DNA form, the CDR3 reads TGTGCCAGCTCACCACCCACCAGGGGAGATGTAAACATTCAGTACTTC. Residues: CASSPPTRGDVNIQYF.

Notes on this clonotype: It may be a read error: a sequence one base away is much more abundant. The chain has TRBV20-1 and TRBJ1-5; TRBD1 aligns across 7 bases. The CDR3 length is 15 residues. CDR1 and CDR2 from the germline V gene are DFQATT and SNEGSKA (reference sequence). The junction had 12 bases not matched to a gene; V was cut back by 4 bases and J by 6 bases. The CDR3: CSAKMGTVGSQPQHF. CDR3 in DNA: TGCAGTGCTAAGATGGGGACAGTCGGGAGTCAGCCCCAGCATTTT.

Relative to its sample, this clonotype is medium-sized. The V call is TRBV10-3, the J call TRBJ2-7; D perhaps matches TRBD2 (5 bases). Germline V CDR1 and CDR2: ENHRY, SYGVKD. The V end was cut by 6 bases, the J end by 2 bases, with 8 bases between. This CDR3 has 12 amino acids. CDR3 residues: CAISATTYEQYF. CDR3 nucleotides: TGTGCCATCAGCGCGACTACCTACGAGCAGTACTTC.

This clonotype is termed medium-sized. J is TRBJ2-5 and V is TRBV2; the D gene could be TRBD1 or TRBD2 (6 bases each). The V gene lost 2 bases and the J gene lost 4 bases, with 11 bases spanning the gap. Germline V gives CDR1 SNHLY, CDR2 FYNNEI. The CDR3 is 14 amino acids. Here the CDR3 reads CASSEQGRGETQYF. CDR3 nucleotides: TGTGCCAGCAGTGAACAGGGGCGGGGAGAGACCCAGTACTTC.

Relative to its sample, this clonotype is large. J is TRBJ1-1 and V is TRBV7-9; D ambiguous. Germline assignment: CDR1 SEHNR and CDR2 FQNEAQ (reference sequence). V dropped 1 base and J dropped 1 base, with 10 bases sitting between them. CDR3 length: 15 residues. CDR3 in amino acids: CASSLGVAANTEAFF. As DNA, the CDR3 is TGTGCCAGCAGCTTAGGTGTTGCGGCGAACACTGAAGCTTTCTTT.

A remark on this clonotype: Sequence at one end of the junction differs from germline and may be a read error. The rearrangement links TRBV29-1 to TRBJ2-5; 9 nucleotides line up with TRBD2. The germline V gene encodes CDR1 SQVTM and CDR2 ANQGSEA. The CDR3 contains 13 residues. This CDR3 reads CSVETSGQEAQYF. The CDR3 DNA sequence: TGCAGCGTTGAGACTAGCGGCCAAGAGGCCCAGTACTTC. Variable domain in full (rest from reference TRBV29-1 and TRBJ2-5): SAVISQKPSRDICQRGTSLTIQCQVDSQVTMMFWYRQQPGQSLTLIATANQGSEATYESGFVIDKFPISRPNLTFSTLTVSNMSPEDSSIYLCSVETSGQEAQYFGPGTRLLVL.

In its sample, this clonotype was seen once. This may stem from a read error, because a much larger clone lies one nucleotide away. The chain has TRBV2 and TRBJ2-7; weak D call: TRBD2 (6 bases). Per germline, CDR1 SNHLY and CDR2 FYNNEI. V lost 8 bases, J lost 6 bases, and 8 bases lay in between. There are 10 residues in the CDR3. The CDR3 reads CASGDCEQYF. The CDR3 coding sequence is TGTGCCAGCGGGGACTGCGAGCAGTACTTC. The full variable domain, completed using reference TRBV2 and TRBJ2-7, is EPEVTQTPSHQVTQMGQEVILRCVPISNHLYFYWYRQILGQKVEFLVSFYNNEISEKSEIFDDQFSVERPDGSNFTLKIRSTKLEDSAMYFCASGDCEQYFGPGTRLTVT.

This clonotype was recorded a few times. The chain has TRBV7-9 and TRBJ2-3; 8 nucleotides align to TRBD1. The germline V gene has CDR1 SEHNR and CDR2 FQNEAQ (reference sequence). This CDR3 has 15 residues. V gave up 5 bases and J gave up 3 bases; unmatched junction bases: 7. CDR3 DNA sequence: TGTGCCAGCAGCACCAGGGGGCGCGGTACAGATACGCAGTATTTT. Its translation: CASSTRGRGTDTQYF.

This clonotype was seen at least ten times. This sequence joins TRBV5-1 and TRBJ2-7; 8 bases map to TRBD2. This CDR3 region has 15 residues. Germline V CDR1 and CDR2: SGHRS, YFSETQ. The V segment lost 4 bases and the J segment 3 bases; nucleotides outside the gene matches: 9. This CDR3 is CASSDQSGTSYEQYF. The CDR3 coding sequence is TGCGCCAGCAGCGATCAGAGTGGGACTAGCTACGAGCAGTACTTC.

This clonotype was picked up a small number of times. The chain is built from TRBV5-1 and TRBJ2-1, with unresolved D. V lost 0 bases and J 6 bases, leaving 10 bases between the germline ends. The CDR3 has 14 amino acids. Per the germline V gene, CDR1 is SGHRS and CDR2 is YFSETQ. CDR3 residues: CASSLESGLNEQFF. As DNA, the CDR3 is TGCGCCAGCAGCTTGGAGTCTGGCCTCAATGAGCAGTTCTTC.

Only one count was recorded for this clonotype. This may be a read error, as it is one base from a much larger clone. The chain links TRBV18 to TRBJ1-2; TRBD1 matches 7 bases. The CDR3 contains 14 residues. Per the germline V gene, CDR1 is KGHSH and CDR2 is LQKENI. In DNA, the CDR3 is TGTGCCAGATCACTGCCCGACAGGGTGAATGGCTACACCTTC. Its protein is CARSLPDRVNGYTF.

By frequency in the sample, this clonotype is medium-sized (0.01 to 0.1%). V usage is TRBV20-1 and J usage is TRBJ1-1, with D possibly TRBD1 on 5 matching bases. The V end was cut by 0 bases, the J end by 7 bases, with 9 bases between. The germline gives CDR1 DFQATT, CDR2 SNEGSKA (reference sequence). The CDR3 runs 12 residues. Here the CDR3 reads CSARDRAYEAFF. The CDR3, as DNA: TGCAGTGCTAGAGACAGGGCTTATGAAGCTTTCTTT.

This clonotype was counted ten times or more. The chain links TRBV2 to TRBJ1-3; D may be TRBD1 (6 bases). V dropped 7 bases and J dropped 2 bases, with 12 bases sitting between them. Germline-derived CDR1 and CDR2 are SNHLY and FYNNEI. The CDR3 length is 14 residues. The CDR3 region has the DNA TGTGCCAGCAACCTACAGGGTGCTGGAAACACCATATATTTT. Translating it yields CASNLQGAGNTIYF.

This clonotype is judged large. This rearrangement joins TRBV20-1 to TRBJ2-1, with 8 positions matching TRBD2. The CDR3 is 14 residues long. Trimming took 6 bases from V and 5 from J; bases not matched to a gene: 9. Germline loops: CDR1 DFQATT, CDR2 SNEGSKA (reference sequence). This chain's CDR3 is CSARFSGIDNEQFF. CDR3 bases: TGCAGTGCCCGATTTAGCGGGATCGACAATGAGCAGTTCTTC.